A selection of T cell receptor beta chains follows, all from one sample in a study of vaccination and CD4 T cells after COVID-19. These receptors' targets are unknown. TCRdb passed the PCR reads through MiXCR, listing each CDR3 protein once. The table lists fewer than 15,000 distinct CDR3 sequences, 55% to 60% of them singletons, with about 15% in the top ten. Input material: CD4+ T cells from blood, cultured in vitro. The origin of the receptors is a human donor who had recovered from COVID-19. Each CDR3 is given with its conserved first and last residue. Fields, in order: J gene, V gene, clone size, D gene, CDR3 protein, CDR3 DNA. D genes are given only for firm matches. Where a row states a size, it is once, few, many or the class of an expanded clone; other rows omit it.

j_gene: TRBJ1-4; v_gene: TRBV12-3/TRBV12-4; abundance: NA; d_gene: NA; CDR3aa: CASSPRTAGEKLLF; CDR3nt: TGTGCCAGCAGTCCGAGGACAGCGGGTGAAAAACTGCTTTTT
j_gene: TRBJ2-3; v_gene: TRBV20-1; abundance: NA; d_gene: NA; CDR3aa: CSARPGSSTDTQYF; CDR3nt: TGCAGTGCTAGGCCGGGGTCTAGCACAGATACGCAGTATTTT
j_gene: TRBJ1-3; v_gene: TRBV2; abundance: few; d_gene: NA; CDR3aa: CASSEQGTGNTIYF; CDR3nt: TGTGCCAGCAGTGAACAGGGTACAGGAAACACCATATATTTT
j_gene: TRBJ2-2; v_gene: TRBV20-1; abundance: NA; d_gene: NA; CDR3aa: CSEGNWKTGELFF; CDR3nt: TGCAGTGAGGGCAATTGGAAGACCGGGGAGCTGTTTTTT
j_gene: TRBJ2-2; v_gene: TRBV29-1; abundance: NA; d_gene: NA; CDR3aa: CSVLGQFNTGELFF; CDR3nt: TGCAGCGTCCTCGGACAGTTTAACACCGGGGAGCTGTTTTTT
j_gene: TRBJ2-5; v_gene: TRBV11-2; abundance: few; d_gene: TRBD2; CDR3aa: CASSPGLAGTRAQYF; CDR3nt: TGTGCCAGCAGCCCGGGACTAGCGGGGACCAGGGCCCAGTACTTC
j_gene: TRBJ2-5; v_gene: TRBV6-2/TRBV6-3; abundance: NA; d_gene: TRBD2; CDR3aa: CASRRPGLAGPQETQYF; CDR3nt: TGTGCCAGCAGACGCCCGGGACTAGCGGGACCTCAAGAGACCCAGTACTTC
j_gene: TRBJ1-6; v_gene: TRBV6-5; abundance: NA; d_gene: NA; CDR3aa: CASSYGLNSPLHF; CDR3nt: TGTGCCAGCAGTTATGGATTGAATTCACCCCTCCACTTT
j_gene: TRBJ2-5; v_gene: TRBV30; abundance: once; d_gene: NA; CDR3aa: CAWSPRLETQYF; CDR3nt: TGTGCCTGGAGCCCACGGCTAGAGACCCAGTACTTC
j_gene: TRBJ1-5; v_gene: TRBV6-5; abundance: few; d_gene: TRBD1; CDR3aa: CASSLTGASNQPQHF; CDR3nt: TGTGCCAGCAGTTTGACAGGGGCAAGCAATCAGCCCCAGCATTTT
j_gene: TRBJ1-5; v_gene: TRBV18; abundance: NA; d_gene: NA; CDR3aa: CASSRTENQPQHF; CDR3nt: TGTGCCAGCTCACGGACGGAAAATCAGCCCCAGCATTTT
j_gene: TRBJ2-5; v_gene: TRBV30; abundance: NA; d_gene: NA; CDR3aa: CAWSTGQGGQETQYF; CDR3nt: TGTGCCTGGAGTACCGGACAGGGAGGGCAAGAGACCCAGTACTTC
j_gene: TRBJ2-2; v_gene: TRBV20-1; abundance: few; d_gene: TRBD2; CDR3aa: CSARRSGFGGRSGELFF; CDR3nt: TGCAGTGCTAGACGGTCGGGCTTTGGCGGGAGGTCCGGGGAGCTGTTTTTT
j_gene: TRBJ1-2; v_gene: TRBV7-8; abundance: NA; d_gene: TRBD1; CDR3aa: CASSPGQGLGGYTF; CDR3nt: TGTGCCAGCAGCCCGGGACAGGGTTTGGGTGGCTACACCTTC
j_gene: TRBJ2-3; v_gene: TRBV2; abundance: large; d_gene: TRBD2; CDR3aa: CASSLGLARTDTQYF; CDR3nt: TGTGCCAGCAGTTTGGGACTAGCTCGCACAGATACGCAGTATTTT
j_gene: TRBJ1-1; v_gene: TRBV6-1; abundance: NA; d_gene: NA; CDR3aa: CASGRTTEAFF; CDR3nt: TGTGCCAGCGGAAGGACCACTGAAGCTTTCTTT
j_gene: TRBJ2-6; v_gene: TRBV2; abundance: NA; d_gene: NA; CDR3aa: CASSELVPAAGANVLTF; CDR3nt: TGTGCCAGCAGTGAATTAGTACCGGCCGCTGGGGCCAACGTCCTGACTTTC
j_gene: TRBJ2-3; v_gene: TRBV6-1; abundance: NA; d_gene: TRBD2; CDR3aa: CASSSSGRGADTQYF; CDR3nt: TGTGCCAGCTCCAGTAGCGGGAGGGGTGCAGATACGCAGTATTTT
j_gene: TRBJ2-3; v_gene: TRBV6-1; abundance: NA; d_gene: NA; CDR3aa: CASSELAFRTDTQYF; CDR3nt: TGTGCCAGCAGTGAACTAGCGTTTCGCACAGATACGCAGTATTTT
j_gene: TRBJ2-7; v_gene: TRBV20-1; abundance: few; d_gene: TRBD2; CDR3aa: CSASLAGVGRVEQYF; CDR3nt: TGCAGTGCTAGTTTGGCGGGAGTAGGAAGGGTCGAGCAGTACTTC
j_gene: TRBJ2-1; v_gene: TRBV5-1; abundance: few; d_gene: NA; CDR3aa: CASSLRSGYYNEQFF; CDR3nt: TGCGCCAGCAGCTTGAGGTCAGGGTATTACAATGAGCAGTTCTTC
j_gene: TRBJ1-5; v_gene: TRBV30; abundance: NA; d_gene: TRBD1; CDR3aa: CAWSLTGGDQPQHF; CDR3nt: TGTGCCTGGAGTTTGACAGGGGGCGATCAGCCCCAGCATTTT
j_gene: TRBJ1-5; v_gene: TRBV28; abundance: NA; d_gene: NA; CDR3aa: CASSPYRGRGHQPQHF; CDR3nt: TGTGCCAGCTCCCCTTATAGGGGAAGGGGCCATCAGCCCCAGCATTTT
j_gene: TRBJ1-1; v_gene: TRBV6-2/TRBV6-3; abundance: once; d_gene: TRBD1; CDR3aa: CASSYLGQGAAWWDTEAFF; CDR3nt: TGTGCCAGCAGTTACCTTGGTCAGGGGGCTGCGTGGTGGGACACTGAAGCTTTCTTT
j_gene: TRBJ2-3; v_gene: TRBV7-2; abundance: NA; d_gene: NA; CDR3aa: CASSLVLGGSDTQYF; CDR3nt: TGTGCCAGCAGCTTAGTTCTGGGGGGAAGTGATACGCAGTATTTT
j_gene: TRBJ1-2; v_gene: TRBV10-3; abundance: NA; d_gene: NA; CDR3aa: CAISRTDYGYTF; CDR3nt: TGTGCCATCAGTCGGACCGACTATGGCTACACCTTC
j_gene: TRBJ2-5; v_gene: TRBV18; abundance: NA; d_gene: TRBD1; CDR3aa: CASSEYRGETQYF; CDR3nt: TGTGCCAGCTCAGAGTACAGGGGGGAGACCCAGTACTTC
j_gene: TRBJ2-3; v_gene: TRBV6-1; abundance: NA; d_gene: TRBD2; CDR3aa: CASSDLAGGSDTQYF; CDR3nt: TGTGCCAGCAGCGACCTAGCGGGAGGGTCAGATACGCAGTATTTT
j_gene: TRBJ2-7; v_gene: TRBV6-1; abundance: NA; d_gene: NA; CDR3aa: CASSASIGYEQYF; CDR3nt: TGTGCCAGCAGTGCTTCTATAGGCTACGAGCAGTACTTC
j_gene: TRBJ2-6; v_gene: TRBV24-1; abundance: NA; d_gene: NA; CDR3aa: CATSDSGKTHGANVLTF; CDR3nt: TGTGCCACCAGTGATTCGGGCAAAACACATGGGGCCAACGTCCTGACTTTC
j_gene: TRBJ2-3; v_gene: TRBV15; abundance: NA; d_gene: NA; CDR3aa: CATVRQYTDTQYF; CDR3nt: TGTGCCACCGTAAGACAGTACACAGATACGCAGTATTTT
j_gene: TRBJ2-3; v_gene: TRBV20-1; abundance: NA; d_gene: TRBD2; CDR3aa: CSAALAGGTDTQYF; CDR3nt: TGCAGTGCCGCACTAGCGGGGGGCACAGATACGCAGTATTTT
j_gene: TRBJ1-1; v_gene: TRBV5-4; abundance: NA; d_gene: TRBD1; CDR3aa: CASSVTGFTEAFF; CDR3nt: TGTGCCAGCAGCGTGACAGGGTTCACTGAAGCTTTCTTT
j_gene: TRBJ2-1; v_gene: TRBV24-1; abundance: few; d_gene: NA; CDR3aa: CATSDSDALNEQFF; CDR3nt: TGTGCCACCAGTGATTCCGACGCTTTGAATGAGCAGTTCTTC
j_gene: TRBJ2-5; v_gene: TRBV20-1; abundance: few; d_gene: TRBD2; CDR3aa: CSARAPAGGKETQYF; CDR3nt: TGCAGTGCTAGAGCCCCCGCGGGGGGAAAAGAGACCCAGTACTTC
j_gene: TRBJ1-6; v_gene: TRBV20-1; abundance: few; d_gene: NA; CDR3aa: CSARDPRDVSSPLHF; CDR3nt: TGCAGTGCTAGAGATCCCCGGGACGTAAGTTCACCCCTCCACTTT
j_gene: TRBJ1-5; v_gene: TRBV6-2/TRBV6-3; abundance: few; d_gene: NA; CDR3aa: CASGALRRSGQPQHF; CDR3nt: TGTGCCAGCGGCGCTTTAAGACGCAGTGGTCAGCCCCAGCATTTT
j_gene: TRBJ2-3; v_gene: TRBV10-1; abundance: NA; d_gene: TRBD1; CDR3aa: CASSVGTGGATDTQYF; CDR3nt: TGCGCCAGCAGTGTGGGGACAGGGGGGGCCACAGATACGCAGTATTTT
j_gene: TRBJ2-7; v_gene: TRBV5-1; abundance: NA; d_gene: TRBD2; CDR3aa: CAGSGRMTQGHYYEQYF; CDR3nt: TGCGCCGGCAGCGGGAGAATGACACAGGGACACTACTACGAGCAGTACTTC
j_gene: TRBJ1-1; v_gene: TRBV15; abundance: NA; d_gene: NA; CDR3aa: CATSGSRGWNTEAFF; CDR3nt: TGTGCCACCAGCGGTAGCAGGGGATGGAACACTGAAGCTTTCTTT
j_gene: TRBJ1-1; v_gene: TRBV7-3; abundance: NA; d_gene: NA; CDR3aa: CASSLLGVGNTEAFF; CDR3nt: TGTGCCAGCAGCTTACTGGGGGTAGGGAACACTGAAGCTTTCTTT
j_gene: TRBJ2-3; v_gene: TRBV20-1; abundance: few; d_gene: NA; CDR3aa: CSLPSSGTDTQYF; CDR3nt: TGCAGTCTACCATCTAGCGGCACAGATACGCAGTATTTT
j_gene: TRBJ1-5; v_gene: TRBV12-3/TRBV12-4; abundance: NA; d_gene: TRBD1; CDR3aa: CASRPGTGRNQPQHF; CDR3nt: TGTGCCAGCAGGCCCGGGACAGGGAGGAATCAGCCCCAGCATTTT
j_gene: TRBJ1-5; v_gene: TRBV12-3/TRBV12-4; abundance: NA; d_gene: NA; CDR3aa: CASSLFPDVAGQPQHF; CDR3nt: TGTGCCAGCAGTTTGTTCCCGGACGTAGCAGGTCAGCCCCAGCATTTT
j_gene: TRBJ2-1; v_gene: TRBV2; abundance: NA; d_gene: NA; CDR3aa: CASRTVGNEQFF; CDR3nt: TGTGCCAGCAGGACGGTAGGGAATGAGCAGTTCTTC
j_gene: TRBJ1-5; v_gene: TRBV12-3/TRBV12-4; abundance: few; d_gene: NA; CDR3aa: CASSFRGNNQPQHF; CDR3nt: TGTGCCAGCAGTTTTAGGGGTAACAATCAGCCCCAGCATTTT
j_gene: TRBJ2-1; v_gene: TRBV20-1; abundance: NA; d_gene: NA; CDR3aa: CSANGREWEQFF; CDR3nt: TGCAGTGCCAATGGACGGGAGTGGGAGCAGTTCTTC
j_gene: TRBJ2-2; v_gene: TRBV6-2/TRBV6-3; abundance: NA; d_gene: NA; CDR3aa: CASSLGDFASTGELFF; CDR3nt: TGTGCCAGCAGCCTGGGGGACTTTGCGAGCACCGGGGAGCTGTTTTTT
j_gene: TRBJ1-1; v_gene: TRBV16; abundance: NA; d_gene: NA; CDR3aa: CASSQRTECDFF; CDR3nt: TGTGCCAGCAGCCAAAGAACTGAATGCGATTTCTTT
j_gene: TRBJ1-2; v_gene: TRBV6-1; abundance: few; d_gene: TRBD1; CDR3aa: CASSEWDRGGYTF; CDR3nt: TGTGCCAGCAGTGAATGGGACAGGGGTGGCTACACCTTC
j_gene: TRBJ1-6; v_gene: TRBV24-1; abundance: NA; d_gene: NA; CDR3aa: CATSRAHNSPLHF; CDR3nt: TGTGCCACCTCCAGGGCTCATAATTCACCCCTCCACTTT